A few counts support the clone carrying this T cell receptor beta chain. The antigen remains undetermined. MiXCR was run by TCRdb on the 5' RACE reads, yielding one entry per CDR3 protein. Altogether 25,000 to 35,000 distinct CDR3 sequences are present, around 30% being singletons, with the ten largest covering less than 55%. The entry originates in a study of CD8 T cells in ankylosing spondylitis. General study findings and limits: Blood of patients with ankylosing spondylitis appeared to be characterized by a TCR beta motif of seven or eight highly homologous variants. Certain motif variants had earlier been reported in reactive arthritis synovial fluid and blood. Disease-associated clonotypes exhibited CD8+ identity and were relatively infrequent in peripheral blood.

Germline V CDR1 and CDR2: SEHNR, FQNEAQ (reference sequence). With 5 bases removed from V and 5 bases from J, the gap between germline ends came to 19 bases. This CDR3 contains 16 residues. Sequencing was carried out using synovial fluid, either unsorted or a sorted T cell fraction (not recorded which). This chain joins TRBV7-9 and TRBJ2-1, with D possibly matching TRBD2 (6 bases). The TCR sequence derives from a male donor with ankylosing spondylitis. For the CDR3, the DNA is TGTGCCAGCAGCCCCGTTGGGGGGTTCCCCAACAATGAGCAGTTCTTC. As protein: CASSPVGGFPNNEQFF.